This T cell receptor (beta chain) stems from a study of T cell changes during pregnancy in multiple sclerosis. Data came from immunoSEQ multiplex PCR; TCRdb stores just in-frame clones and leaves some out. The data contain 60,000 to 75,000 clones, around 90% of them seen just once; the ten biggest clones take up 1.4% to 1.5%. About this clone: Sequence at one end of the junction differs from germline and may be a read error.

CDR1 is SSHAT and CDR2 is FNYEAQ in the germline V gene (reference sequence). This CDR3 comprises 16 residues. The receptor comes from a female donor with multiple sclerosis, enrolled in a pregnancy study. The chain couples TRBV7-7 to TRBJ2-1; TRBD2 might be the D (6 bases). Here the sequenced sample was peripheral blood, taken after pregnancy. The DNA for the CDR3 is TGTGCTAGCAGCTTGGCCATCGGGAGCCCCTACAATGAGCAGTTCTTC. Amino acid sequence: CASSLAIGSPYNEQFF.